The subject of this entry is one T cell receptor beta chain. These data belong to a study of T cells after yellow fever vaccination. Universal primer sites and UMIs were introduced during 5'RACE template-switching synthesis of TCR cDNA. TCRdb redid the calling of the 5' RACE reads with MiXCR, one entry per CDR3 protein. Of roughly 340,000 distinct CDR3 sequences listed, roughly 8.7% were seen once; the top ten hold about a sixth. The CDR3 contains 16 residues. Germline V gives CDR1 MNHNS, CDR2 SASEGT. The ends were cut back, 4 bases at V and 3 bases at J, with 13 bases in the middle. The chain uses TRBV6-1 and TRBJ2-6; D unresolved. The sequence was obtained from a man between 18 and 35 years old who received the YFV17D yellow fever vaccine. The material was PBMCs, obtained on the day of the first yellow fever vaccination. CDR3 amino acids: CASSVGRYYGANVLTF. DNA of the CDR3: TGTGCCAGCAGTGTTGGCCGATATTATGGGGCCAACGTCCTGACTTTC.